This T cell receptor (beta chain) came from a study of cytomegalovirus exposure and HLA in healthy donors. There are 15 residues in the CDR3. Germline loops: CDR1 MGHRA, CDR2 YSYEKL. The V end was cut by 2 bases, the J end by 3 bases, with 14 bases between. Points on this clone: The antigen is unknown.

Regarding the study as a whole: Most TCR beta V segments were productive about 90% or about 30% of the time in an earlier analysis. In a later analysis, productive TCRs from donors in an Asian-associated ancestry cluster reportedly carried fewer N-insertions than the cohort mean.

PCR used 60 Vbeta primers and 13 Jbeta primers. In the source study's methods: Among the unique TCR beta chains that a later analysis counted, about 81 million in all, approximately 12 million were shared. Clones were sequenced by immunoSEQ multiplex PCR, and TCRdb holds only the in-frame ones, with some missing. V and J calls and clone size are given by that table; D and trimming were obtained from the DNA. The repertoire holds 140,000 or so clones, with roughly 85% as singletons. The chain uses TRBV4-1 and TRBJ2-7; the D gene is possibly TRBD2 (6 bases). The sequence was obtained from a male donor in good health and CMV-seronegative. Material for sequencing was PBMCs. For the CDR3, the DNA is TGCGCCAGCAGCCAATCGGGAGCCCCATACTACGAGCAGTACTTC. Translation: CASSQSGAPYYEQYF.